The 28 T cell receptor beta chains below were found in one sample sequenced in a study of Ad26.COV2.S vaccination and SARS-CoV-2 variants. The treatment is: some 20 received Ad26.COV2.S at low or high dose, single or two shots; a few received placebo; per-sample allocation not given. Sampling happened 63 days after the first vaccine or placebo injection. The table came from immunoSEQ multiplex PCR; TCRdb's copy has only in-frame clones and leaves some out. The sample holds under 600,000 clones, nearly 90% seen once. The sequenced sample was peripheral blood, obtained in a trial of Ad26.COV2.S vaccine versus placebo. These receptors were obtained from a person aged 18 to 65 who received the Ad26.COV2.S COVID-19 vaccine or a placebo.

The rearrangement links TRBV19 to TRBJ1-5, with D unclear. The CDR3 is made up of 15 amino acids. Germline V CDR1 and CDR2: LNHDA, SQIVND (reference sequence). Deletions cut 2 bases from V and 0 bases from J, with 8 bases between. The CDR3 region is CASSIRQSSNQPQHF. The CDR3, as DNA: TGTGCCAGTAGTATACGACAATCTAGCAATCAGCCCCAGCATTTT.

The genes are TRBV3-1 (or the pseudogene TRBV3-2) and TRBJ1-6, with D tentatively TRBD1 (5 bases). The CDR3 runs 13 residues. Between the trimmed V and J ends, which lost 5 bases and 10 bases, there was a span of 12 bases. The germline gives CDR1 LGHDT, CDR2 YNNKEL (reference sequence). This CDR3 is CASSLGDGSPLHF. In nucleotides, the CDR3 is TGTGCCAGCAGCTTAGGGGACGGATCACCCCTCCACTTT.

The chain uses TRBV28 and TRBJ2-7; perhaps TRBD2 as D (5 bases). The V and J ends lost 10 bases and 7 bases respectively, with 14 bases between them. There are 11 residues in the CDR3. CDR1 MDHEN and CDR2 SYDVKM come from the germline V gene. This CDR3 is CATAGWREQYF. For the CDR3, the DNA is TGTGCCACCGCGGGTTGGAGGGAGCAGTACTTC.

A remark on this clone: Other DNA sequences of this sample code for an identical CDR3. This rearrangement joins TRBV5-5 to TRBJ2-7; no definite D call. The length of the CDR3 is 12 residues. V lost 0 bases to trimming and J lost 5 bases, with 6 bases between them. Germline V CDR1 and CDR2: SGHKS, YYEKEE (reference sequence). Here the CDR3 reads CASSLDRHEQYF. The CDR3, as DNA: TGTGCCAGCAGCTTGGATAGGCACGAGCAGTACTTC.

The chain combines TRBV6-5 with TRBJ1-6; 7 positions agree with TRBD1. This CDR3 is built from 15 residues. V was pared by 6 bases and J by 7 bases, with 9 bases of the junction left unmatched. Germline assignment: CDR1 MNHEY and CDR2 SVGAGI. The CDR3 loop reads CASRPGQNENSPLHF. DNA of the CDR3: TGTGCCAGCAGACCGGGACAGAATGAAAATTCACCCCTCCACTTT.

The chain employs TRBV3-1 (or the pseudogene TRBV3-2) and TRBJ1-1, with a tentative D call TRBD1 (6 bases). This CDR3 is built from 14 residues. Trimming removed 4 bases from V and 3 bases from J, with 12 bases in between. The germline V gene encodes CDR1 LGHDT and CDR2 YNNKEL (reference sequence). The CDR3 region has the DNA TGTGCCAGCAGCCTACGGGGGCTGGACACTGAAGCTTTCTTT. Its translation is CASSLRGLDTEAFF.

V is TRBV3-1 (or the pseudogene TRBV3-2) and J is TRBJ2-3; 7 nucleotides align to TRBD1. The CDR3 is 15 amino acids. V was clipped by 2 bases and J by 3 bases; unmatched bases: 5. Germline lookup yields CDR1 LGHDT and CDR2 YNNKEL (reference sequence). CDR3 bases: TGTGCCAGCAGCCAATTAGGGGGCCGGACAGATACGCAGTATTTT. This sequence encodes CASSQLGGRTDTQYF.

The chain combines TRBV7-9 with TRBJ2-1, with 14 bases identical to TRBD2. Looked up from germline, CDR1 is SEHNR and CDR2 is FQNEAQ (reference sequence). Germline trimming cut 5 bases from V and 5 bases from J; bases unmatched to any gene: 2. The length of the CDR3 is 15 residues. The CDR3 loop is CASSRTSGGNNEQFF. The CDR3 nucleotides read TGTGCCAGCAGCCGGACTAGCGGGGGGAACAATGAGCAGTTCTTC.

This clone was counted a few times. This chain connects TRBV7-9 to TRBJ1-2, with D uncertain. The CDR3 contains 14 residues. The germline V gene has CDR1 SEHNR and CDR2 FQNEAQ (reference sequence). The V and J ends lost 5 bases and 5 bases respectively, with 15 bases between them. CDR3: CASSIGSVEYGYTF. CDR3 bases: TGTGCCAGCAGCATCGGGTCGGTGGAGTATGGCTACACCTTC.

The chain combines TRBV10-3 with TRBJ1-2, with 9 bases matching TRBD1. V was clipped by 2 bases and J by 0 bases; unmatched bases: 4. Germline CDR1 reads ENHRY; CDR2 reads SYGVKD. The CDR3 runs to 16 residues. DNA for the CDR3: TGTGCCATCAGTGAGGGACAGGGGACAACTAACTATGGCTACACCTTC. The encoded protein is CAISEGQGTTNYGYTF.

This clone was observed a few times. The chain joins TRBV6-1 to TRBJ2-7, with D hard to call. The V end was cut by 1 base, the J end by 1 base, with 26 bases between. Germline loops: CDR1 MNHNS, CDR2 SASEGT. The CDR3 spans 20 residues. This CDR3 reads CASSEVISSAGQGRSYEQYF. The CDR3 region has the DNA TGTGCCAGCAGTGAAGTTATTAGTTCGGCAGGCCAAGGTCGATCCTACGAGCAGTACTTC.

This clone was seen once. This chain's CDR3 is CATSRTLGANTEAFF. For the CDR3, the DNA is TGTGCCACCAGCAGGACCCTGGGAGCGAACACTGAAGCTTTCTTT. The V gene is TRBV15, the J gene TRBJ1-1; D ambiguous. The CDR3 totals 15 residues. Germline V lookup: CDR1 LNHNV, CDR2 YYDKDF (reference sequence). The V end was cut by 3 bases, the J end by 1 base, with 12 bases between. The whole variable domain, filled in from reference TRBV15 and TRBJ1-1, reads DAMVIQNPRYQVTQFGKPVTLSCSQTLNHNVMYWYQQKSSQAPKLLFHYYDKDFNNEADTPDNFQSRRPNTSFCFLDIRSPGLGDTAMYLCATSRTLGANTEAFFGQGTRLTVV.

V usage is TRBV5-1 and J usage is TRBJ2-7; D may be TRBD1 (6 bases). CDR1 is SGHRS and CDR2 is YFSETQ in the germline V gene. This CDR3 is built from 18 residues. Trimming removed 0 bases at V and 2 bases at J, with 21 bases between. CDR3 sequence reads: CASSLEFARGTLPYEQYF. The CDR3 coding sequence is TGCGCCAGCAGCTTGGAGTTTGCCAGGGGAACCCTTCCCTACGAGCAGTACTTC.

The CDR3 is CASRVGSLYNSPLHF. DNA for the CDR3: TGTGCCAGCAGGGTTGGCAGCCTCTATAATTCACCCCTCCACTTT. This chain connects TRBV28 to TRBJ1-6, with no clear D. The CDR3 spans 15 residues. Per germline, CDR1 MDHEN and CDR2 SYDVKM. Trimming pared 6 bases from V and 3 bases from J, leaving 12 bases between. The variable domain in full, completed from reference TRBV28 and TRBJ1-6, reads DVKVTQSSRYLVKRTGEKVFLECVQDMDHENMFWYRQDPGLGLRLIYFSYDVKMKEKGDIPEGYSVSREKKERFSLILESASTNQTSMYLCASRVGSLYNSPLHFGNGTRLTVT.

The chain employs TRBV14 and TRBJ1-6; possible D gene TRBD1, 6 bases. Per germline, CDR1 SGHDN and CDR2 FVKESK. The CDR3 consists of 13 residues. V lost 4 bases and J 6 bases, leaving 7 bases between the germline ends. The CDR3 nucleotides read TGTGCCAGCAGCCCAGGGGTTAATTCACCCCTCCACTTT. Protein sequence: CASSPGVNSPLHF.

The CDR3 loop is CASSETGKGSPLHF. The CDR3 bases are TGTGCCAGCAGTGAGACAGGGAAGGGTTCACCCCTCCACTTT. The chain recombines TRBV6-1 with TRBJ1-6; 7 bases line up with TRBD1. V was clipped by 3 bases and J by 9 bases; unmatched bases: 5. The CDR3 is made up of 14 amino acids. Germline lookup yields CDR1 MNHNS and CDR2 SASEGT.

This chain joins TRBV5-5 and TRBJ1-2, with D possibly TRBD1 on 6 matching bases. The CDR3 runs 12 residues. Germline V lookup: CDR1 SGHKS, CDR2 YYEKEE (reference sequence). With 4 bases removed from V and 4 bases from J, the gap between germline ends came to 8 bases. The CDR3 sequence: CASSVDSYGYTF. DNA for the CDR3: TGTGCCAGCAGCGTGGACAGCTATGGCTACACCTTC. Full variable domain (outside the CDR3, taken from reference TRBV5-5 and TRBJ1-2): DAGVTQSPTHLIKTRGQQVTLRCSPISGHKSVSWYQQVLGQGPQFIFQYYEKEERGRGNFPDRFSARQFPNYSSELNVNALLLGDSALYLCASSVDSYGYTFGSGTRLTVV.

The chain is built from TRBV7-8 and TRBJ2-1; D is tentatively TRBD1 or TRBD2 (6 bases each). The ends were cut back, 5 bases at V and 6 bases at J, with 17 bases in the middle. Germline assignment: CDR1 SGHVS and CDR2 FQNEAQ. This CDR3 contains 15 residues. Written as DNA, the CDR3 is TGTGCCAGCAGCCAGTCGGGGGCCTTAGCCAATGAGCAGTTCTTC. It specifies CASSQSGALANEQFF.

V usage is TRBV7-2 and J usage is TRBJ1-1, with D tentatively TRBD1 (5 bases). Looked up from germline, CDR1 is SGHTA and CDR2 is FQGNSA. The CDR3 is 14 amino acids. V dropped 0 bases and J dropped 6 bases, with 11 bases sitting between them. CDR3 amino acids: CASSLAQGGAEAFF. DNA for the CDR3: TGTGCCAGCAGCTTAGCGCAGGGAGGGGCTGAAGCTTTCTTT. Looking up the rest from reference TRBV7-2 and TRBJ1-1 gives the full variable domain: GAGVSQSPSNKVTEKGKDVELRCDPISGHTALYWYRQSLGQGLEFLIYFQGNSAPDKSGLPSDRFSAERTGGSVSTLTIQRTQQEDSAVYLCASSLAQGGAEAFFGQGTRLTVV.

The chain employs TRBV11-2 and TRBJ2-3; tentative D call: TRBD2 (5 bases). V lost 3 bases, J lost 4 bases, and 14 bases lay in between. Germline V lookup: CDR1 SGHAT, CDR2 FQNNGV. This CDR3 has 15 amino acids. CDR3 residues: CASSFESSSPDTQYF. CDR3 DNA sequence: TGTGCCAGCAGCTTTGAGTCTAGCTCACCAGATACGCAGTATTTT.

The chain has TRBV7-2 and TRBJ2-5; weak D call: TRBD1 (5 bases). Germline loops: CDR1 SGHTA, CDR2 FQGNSA. Deletions cut 2 bases from V and 3 bases from J, with 7 bases between. CDR3 size: 13 residues. The CDR3 sequence: CASSLSREETQYF. The CDR3 nucleotides read TGTGCCAGCAGCTTATCCAGGGAAGAGACCCAGTACTTC.

This clone was picked up a small number of times. The rearrangement uses TRBV9 and TRBJ1-4; D unclear. The germline gives CDR1 SGDLS, CDR2 YYNGEE. The CDR3 runs to 15 residues. V was clipped by 1 base and J by 2 bases, with 9 bases between them. In nucleotides, the CDR3 is TGTGCCAGCAGCGTATCTGGGTTGACTAATGAAAAACTGTTTTTT. This codes for CASSVSGLTNEKLFF.

The genes are TRBV27 and TRBJ2-4; a possible D gene is TRBD1 (5 bases). V dropped 10 bases and J dropped 2 bases, with 18 bases sitting between them. Germline V gives CDR1 MNHEY, CDR2 SMNVEV (reference sequence). The CDR3 has 15 amino acids. The chain's CDR3 is CATRARGTTKNIQYF. The CDR3 region has the DNA TGTGCCACCCGGGCAAGGGGCACGACCAAAAACATTCAGTACTTC.

The CDR3 protein is CASSVGAPGSPLHF. DNA of the CDR3: TGTGCCAGCAGCGTAGGGGCTCCTGGATCACCCCTCCACTTT. V is TRBV9 and J is TRBJ1-6; D is uncertain. V lost 0 bases to trimming and J lost 10 bases, with 11 bases between them. CDR3 size: 14 residues. Germline values: CDR1 SGDLS, CDR2 YYNGEE.

A single count supports this clone. The chain uses TRBV7-2 and TRBJ1-1; TRBD1 is a possible D gene (6 bases). The V end lost 7 bases, the J end lost 0 bases, and 12 bases lay between the germline ends. This CDR3 has 14 residues. Germline values: CDR1 SGHTA, CDR2 FQGNSA. This chain's CDR3 is CASIPDRMNTEAFF. The CDR3, as DNA: TGTGCCAGCATCCCCGACAGGATGAACACTGAAGCTTTCTTT. Complete variable domain (other parts from reference TRBV7-2 and TRBJ1-1): GAGVSQSPSNKVTEKGKDVELRCDPISGHTALYWYRQSLGQGLEFLIYFQGNSAPDKSGLPSDRFSAERTGGSVSTLTIQRTQQEDSAVYLCASIPDRMNTEAFFGQGTRLTVV.

This clone was detected only a few times. The chain combines TRBV25-1 with TRBJ1-3, with D unclear. Trimming removed 3 bases at V and 4 bases at J, with 7 bases between. This CDR3 region has 13 residues. Germline loops: CDR1 MGHDK, CDR2 SYGVNS. The DNA of the CDR3 is TGTGCCAGCAGTGATCCACTAGGAAACACCATATATTTT. It translates to CASSDPLGNTIYF.

The chain is built from TRBV27 and TRBJ1-1, with unresolved D. This CDR3 has 12 residues. Germline V gives CDR1 MNHEY, CDR2 SMNVEV (reference sequence). Trimming removed 6 bases at V and 3 bases at J, with 8 bases between. The DNA for the CDR3 is TGTGCCAGCAGGTCTGGTTACACTGAAGCTTTCTTT. This translates into CASRSGYTEAFF.

CDR3 sequence (DNA): TGTGCCAGCAGTTCATGGGCAGGAGATAGCAATCAGCCCCAGCATTTT. Translation: CASSSWAGDSNQPQHF. The genes are TRBV2 and TRBJ1-5; D remains unclear. The V and J ends lost 5 bases and 0 bases respectively, with 14 bases between them. Germline lookup yields CDR1 SNHLY and CDR2 FYNNEI. The CDR3 consists of 16 residues.